The rows below give T cell receptor beta chains drawn from one sample of a study of cytomegalovirus exposure and HLA in healthy donors. The table came from immunoSEQ multiplex PCR; TCRdb's copy has only in-frame clones and leaves some out. The table includes over 100,000 clones, around 66% detected once. Material for sequencing was PBMCs. These receptors came from a woman aged 35 to 49 in good health and CMV-seropositive. Both conserved end residues are part of each CDR3. A D gene is named only where the DNA matches it firmly. Clone size, where shown, is once, few, many, or a class for clones that have expanded.

v_call	d_call	clone_size	j_call	cdr3_nt	cdr3_aa
TRBV7-2	TRBD1	-	TRBJ2-2	TGTGCCAGCAGCTCATTTACAGGGGCCGGGGAGCTGTTTTTT	CASSSFTGAGELFF
TRBV30	-	-	TRBJ1-6	TGTGCCTATGGAGTAGGCCCGGGAGCGGCAGTTAATTCACCCCTCCACTTT	CAYGVGPGAAVNSPLHF
TRBV5-4	TRBD2	-	TRBJ2-6	TGTGCCAGCAGCCGACTTGGGACTAGCGGACTCTCTGGGGCCAACGTCCTGACTTTC	CASSRLGTSGLSGANVLTF
TRBV7-8	TRBD1	-	TRBJ1-6	TGTGCCAGCAGCTCAACAGGGGATTCACCCCTCCACTTT	CASSSTGDSPLHF
TRBV30	-	-	TRBJ1-2	TGTGCCTGGAGTGTACTCAGGGGAAGTTATGGCTACACCTTC	CAWSVLRGSYGYTF
TRBV4-1	TRBD1	-	TRBJ1-2	TGCGCCAGCAGCCAAGACGCAGGGGGCTATGGCTACACCTTC	CASSQDAGGYGYTF
TRBV7-2	-	-	TRBJ2-7	TGTGCCAGCAGCCCCTATAGCAGCTCCTACGAGCAGTACTTC	CASSPYSSSYEQYF
TRBV9	-	-	TRBJ1-4	TGTGCCAGCAGCCCCCACACGACAACTAATGAAAAACTGTTTTTT	CASSPHTTTNEKLFF
TRBV11-2	-	-	TRBJ2-3	TGTGCCAGCAGCCCAGGGGTGGGAAGGAGTTCAGATACGCAGTATTTT	CASSPGVGRSSDTQYF
TRBV6-4	TRBD1	-	TRBJ2-2	TGTGCCAGCAGTGACTCGATACGGCAGGGGGCAGGCGGGGAGCTGTTTTTT	CASSDSIRQGAGGELFF
TRBV29-1	TRBD1	-	TRBJ1-2	TGCAGCGTTTGGACAGGGGATGGAGGCTACACCTTC	CSVWTGDGGYTF
TRBV15	TRBD2	-	TRBJ2-5	TGTGCCACCAGCAGGCCCGGACTAGCGGGGCTGGAGACCCAGTACTTC	CATSRPGLAGLETQYF
TRBV6-5	-	-	TRBJ1-1	TGTGCCAGCATCTTATCGAACACTGAAGCTTTCTTT	CASILSNTEAFF
TRBV7-9	TRBD2	once	TRBJ2-1	TGTGCCAGCAGCTTAGCGGGAGGGAACAATGAGCAGTTCTTC	CASSLAGGNNEQFF
TRBV6-5	-	-	TRBJ1-1	TGTGCCAGCCGGGGGTTGGACACTGAAGCTTTCTTT	CASRGLDTEAFF
TRBV6-5	-	-	TRBJ2-1	TGTGCCAGCAGTTACTCAAGCGGGCCCACCTACAATGAGCAGTTCTTC	CASSYSSGPTYNEQFF
TRBV5-6	-	-	TRBJ1-2	TGTGCCAGCAGCTTGGCCTCCCTTAACTATGGCTACACCTTC	CASSLASLNYGYTF
TRBV6-6	TRBD2	-	TRBJ2-5	TGTGCCAGCAGTTCACTAGCGGGAGTCAGGGAGACCCAGTACTTC	CASSSLAGVRETQYF
TRBV7-8	TRBD1	few	TRBJ2-1	TGTGCCAGCAGCTTGGGACAGGGGGCGAACAATGAGCAGTTCTTC	CASSLGQGANNEQFF
TRBV10-2	-	few	TRBJ1-2	TGCGCCAGCAGTGACCTAGCCTCATATGGCTACACCTTC	CASSDLASYGYTF
TRBV7-9	-	-	TRBJ1-4	TGTGCCAGCAGCTCACAGTTACACTCCTCGTCCGAAAAACTGTTTTTT	CASSSQLHSSSEKLFF
TRBV10-3	TRBD2	once	TRBJ2-7	TGTGCCGCGGGGGGTGGGTACCCCTACGAGCAGTACTTC	CAAGGGYPYEQYF
TRBV18	-	-	TRBJ1-5	TGTGCCAGCACCCAGGGAAGCAATCAGCCCCAGCATTTT	CASTQGSNQPQHF
TRBV19	-	-	TRBJ2-2	TGTGCCAGTAGTATCGTTCGGCGGTACACCGGGGAGCTGTTTTTT	CASSIVRRYTGELFF
TRBV9	-	once	TRBJ2-7	TGTGCCAGCAGCCAAGGGGGGGAGAAAATAAAGGACGAGCAGTACTTC	CASSQGGEKIKDEQYF